This T cell receptor beta chain was retrieved from a study of blood T cell repertoires in COVID-19. About the study: T cells, B-cell-depleted T cells, or PBMCs provided the cDNA or gDNA that served as material.

The CDR3 totals 15 residues. Trimming removed 4 bases from V and 7 bases from J; junction bases left unmatched: 8. Germline V gene sequence: CDR1 MGHRA, CDR2 YSYEKL. Study members were between roughly 18 and 100 years old and lived in 20 to 30 US regions. What the recovered Cohort 3 donors had was two negative PCRs, clearance, or symptom resolution. As processed by the authors: The assay estimated nucleated cells by amplifying reference gene primers. The data were produced by immunoSEQ multiplex PCR, yet TCRdb's version contains in-frame clones alone and is incomplete. The DNA was the basis for D and trimming; V, J and clone size are from that table. The table records about 350,000 clones, roughly 86% of them present only once.

The chain couples TRBV4-1 to TRBJ1-5, with 9 bases fitting TRBD1. The sequencing input was PBMCs or T cells enriched from blood (not recorded which). The TCR comes from a woman aged 25 to 39 who had recovered from COVID-19. In nucleotides, the CDR3 is TGCGCCAGCAGCCCAGGACAGGGGATAGGACAGCCCCAGCATTTT. Amino acid sequence: CASSPGQGIGQPQHF.